Following are 4 T cell receptor beta chains from one sample sequenced in a study of cytomegalovirus exposure and HLA in healthy donors. The PCR made use of 60 Vbeta and 13 Jbeta primers. This table comes from immunoSEQ multiplex PCR, and its TCRdb copy is limited to in-frame clones, with some not included. This sample yields around 180,000 clones, of which around three quarters are seen a single time; under 7.5% belongs to the top ten. Sequences were obtained from PBMCs. These receptors all stem from a man in his forties or fifties in good health and CMV-seronegative.

The chain employs TRBV4-3 and TRBJ2-7; TRBD1 matches at 9 bases. The germline gives CDR1 LGHNA, CDR2 YSLEER. The J segment lost 0 bases and the V segment lost 3 bases, leaving 12 bases of the junction unmatched. The CDR3 runs to 18 residues. The DNA for the CDR3 is TGCGCCAGCAGCCACGAGTGGACAGGGGCCCAGCTCTCCTACGAGCAGTACTTC. Amino acid sequence: CASSHEWTGAQLSYEQYF.

This chain links TRBV18 with TRBJ1-2, with D possibly being TRBD1 (5 bases). V shed 3 bases and J shed 7 bases, with 12 bases lying between them. Germline loops: CDR1 KGHSH, CDR2 LQKENI. The CDR3 loop spans 13 amino acids. This chain's CDR3 is CASSPAQGGGYTF. CDR3 coding DNA: TGTGCCAGCTCACCGGCGCAGGGAGGTGGCTACACCTTC.

This chain uses TRBV7-3 with TRBJ2-3; D remains unclear. V lost 5 bases and J lost 0, with 15 bases in between. The length of the CDR3 is 16 residues. The V gene's germline CDR1 is SGHTA and CDR2 FQGTGA. The CDR3 loop reads CASSRGSTSSTDTQYF. The CDR3 nucleotides are TGTGCCAGCAGCAGAGGCAGTACCTCTAGCACAGATACGCAGTATTTT. Looking up the rest from reference TRBV7-3 and TRBJ2-3 gives the full variable domain: GAGVSQTPSNKVTEKGKYVELRCDPISGHTALYWYRQSLGQGPEFLIYFQGTGAADDSGLPNDRFFAVRPEGSVSTLKIQRTERGDSAVYLCASSRGSTSSTDTQYFGPGTRLTVL.

The chain uses TRBV7-9 and TRBJ1-5; possibly TRBD1 for D (5 bases). Germline loops: CDR1 SEHNR, CDR2 FQNEAQ (reference sequence). The CDR3 has 15 residues. V shed 1 base and J shed 4 bases, with 11 bases lying between them. Written as DNA, the CDR3 is TGTGCCAGCAGCTTAGATAGCGGGGGTAATCAGCCCCAGCATTTT. It encodes CASSLDSGGNQPQHF.